This is a list of T cell receptor beta chains from one sample in a study of human T cells and chemical hapten exposure. One entry per CDR3 protein results from TCRdb running MiXCR on the RACE reads. The sample holds around 52,000 distinct CDR3 sequences, 9.3% seen once. The sequencing used whole blood, collected in connection with sensitization to the hapten diphenylcyclopropenone (DPC). These receptors were taken from a woman aged 40-49 years with alopecia areata. Some clones in this sample may be carry-over from other donors' samples. Both conserved end residues are part of each CDR3. D genes are given only for firm matches. Not every row has a clone size; where given, it reads once, few, many or a size class.

d_call,j_call,v_call,clone_size,cdr3_nt,cdr3_aa
TRBD1,TRBJ2-7,TRBV2,few,TGTGCCAGCAGTGACACAACCCCGGGACAGAGCTCCTACGAGCAGTACTTC,CASSDTTPGQSSYEQYF
TRBD2,TRBJ2-2,TRBV30,few,TGTGCCTGGAGTGTAGCGGGGAGTGGGGAGCTGTTTTTT,CAWSVAGSGELFF
NA,TRBJ1-2,TRBV20-1,many,TGCAGTGCTAGAGATCGCCGGGACGCCTCTAACTATGGCTACACCTTC,CSARDRRDASNYGYTF
NA,TRBJ1-5,TRBV12-5,many,TGTGCTAGTGGTCCACGTCGTAAGGGAGCTTATCAGCCCCAGCATTTT,CASGPRRKGAYQPQHF
TRBD1,TRBJ1-2,TRBV18,few,TGTGCCAGCTCACAGAACCGGGACAGGGGGCTTATGCGTGGCTACACCTTC,CASSQNRDRGLMRGYTF
TRBD1,TRBJ1-2,TRBV12-3/TRBV12-4,many,TGTGCCAGCAGTTTGGGGACAGCCCTGGAGGGCTACACCTTC,CASSLGTALEGYTF
TRBD2,TRBJ2-5,TRBV20-1,few,TGCAGTGCTAGAGATCTCCCCCCGGCGGGGGGGCCGGTAGAGACCCAGTACTTC,CSARDLPPAGGPVETQYF
TRBD2,TRBJ2-7,TRBV20-1,few,TGCAGTGCTAGAGGGCCGGGGGGCTACGAGCAGTACTTC,CSARGPGGYEQYF
NA,TRBJ2-5,TRBV4-3,many,TGCGCCAGCAGCCAAGATTGGCGGAGTCAAGAGACCCAGTACTTC,CASSQDWRSQETQYF
NA,TRBJ1-1,TRBV4-1,NA,TGCGCCAGCAGCTCTAGGACGCAGAACACTGAAGCTTTCTTT,CASSSRTQNTEAFF
NA,TRBJ1-5,TRBV14,NA,TGTGCCAGCAGCCAAGTTTCTTACCAGGGGCTTCAGCCCCAGCATTTT,CASSQVSYQGLQPQHF
TRBD1,TRBJ2-1,TRBV10-3,few,TGTGCCATCAGTGCGGGGACAGCTACTTACAATGAGCAGTTCTTC,CAISAGTATYNEQFF
NA,TRBJ1-4,TRBV3-1,many,TGTGCCAGCAGCCAAGGTTCAGAACAACTGTTTTTT,CASSQGSEQLFF
TRBD1,TRBJ1-2,TRBV24-1,few,TGTGCCACCAGTGACTCCAGGGGGAACTATGGCTACACCTTC,CATSDSRGNYGYTF